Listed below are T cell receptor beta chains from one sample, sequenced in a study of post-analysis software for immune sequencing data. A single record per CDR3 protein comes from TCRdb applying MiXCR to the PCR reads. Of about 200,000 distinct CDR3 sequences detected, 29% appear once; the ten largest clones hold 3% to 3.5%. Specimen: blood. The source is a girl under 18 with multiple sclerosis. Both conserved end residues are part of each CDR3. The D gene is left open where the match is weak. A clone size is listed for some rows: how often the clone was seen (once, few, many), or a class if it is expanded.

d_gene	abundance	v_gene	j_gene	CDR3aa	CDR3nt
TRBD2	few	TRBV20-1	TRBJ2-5	CSARDPRSSGGAPQYF	TGCAGTGCTAGAGATCCTAGATCTAGCGGGGGGGCCCCCCAGTACTTC
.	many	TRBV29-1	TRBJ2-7	CSVGDPRSYEQYF	TGCAGCGTTGGGGACCCACGCTCCTACGAGCAGTACTTC
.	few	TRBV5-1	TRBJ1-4	CASSLAGDFGEKLFF	TGCGCCAGCAGCTTGGCCGGGGACTTTGGTGAAAAACTGTTTTTT
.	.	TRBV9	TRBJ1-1	CASSVGGPIAGTEAFF	TGTGCCAGCAGCGTGGGAGGACCAATCGCGGGCACTGAAGCTTTCTTT
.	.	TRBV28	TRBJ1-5	CASSSLRGREQPQHF	TGTGCCAGCAGTTCACTACGAGGCAGGGAACAGCCCCAGCATTTT
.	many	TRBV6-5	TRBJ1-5	CASRGTYSSNQPQHF	TGTGCCAGCAGGGGGACCTACTCTAGCAATCAGCCCCAGCATTTT
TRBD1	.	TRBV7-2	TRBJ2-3	CASSLLQGAGTRTDTQYF	TGTGCCAGCAGCTTATTACAGGGGGCAGGCACCCGCACAGATACGCAGTATTTT
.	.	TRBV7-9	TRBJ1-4	CASSPVGPEGKLFF	TGTGCCAGCAGCCCCGTAGGCCCCGAGGGAAAACTGTTTTTT
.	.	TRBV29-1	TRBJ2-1	CSVGRGLNNEQFF	TGCAGCGTTGGGAGGGGTTTAAACAATGAGCAGTTCTTC
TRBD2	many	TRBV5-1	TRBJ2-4	CASRTSVVAKNIQYF	TGCGCCAGCAGGACTAGCGTCGTGGCCAAAAACATTCAGTACTTC
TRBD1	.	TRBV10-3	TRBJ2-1	CAISEGQGGDEQFF	TGTGCCATCAGTGAGGGACAGGGCGGCGATGAGCAGTTCTTC
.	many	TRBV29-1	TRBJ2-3	CSVGRNRGTDTQYF	TGCAGCGTTGGACGGAACAGGGGCACAGATACGCAGTATTTT
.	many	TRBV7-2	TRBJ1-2	CAYNSRARGYGYTF	TGTGCCTACAACTCTAGGGCCAGGGGCTATGGCTACACCTTC
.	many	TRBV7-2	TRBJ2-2	CASSLTGELFF	TGTGCCAGCAGCTTAACTGGGGAGCTGTTTTTT
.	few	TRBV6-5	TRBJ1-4	CASSYGTVNEKLFF	TGTGCCAGCAGTTACGGGACGGTAAATGAAAAACTGTTTTTT
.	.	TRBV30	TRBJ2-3	CAWSVMVSDTQYF	TGTGCCTGGAGTGTAATGGTTTCAGATACGCAGTATTTT
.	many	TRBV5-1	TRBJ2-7	CASSVDEISYEQYF	TGCGCCAGCAGCGTAGACGAGATTTCCTACGAGCAGTACTTC
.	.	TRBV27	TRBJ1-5	CASAGTLGRAQHF	TGTGCCAGCGCCGGGACACTAGGCCGCGCCCAGCATTTT
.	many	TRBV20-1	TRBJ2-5	CSARVRLTGTHGETQYF	TGCAGTGCTAGGGTGCGATTAACCGGGACTCACGGAGAGACCCAGTACTTC
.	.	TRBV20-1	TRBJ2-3	CRGGLAADTQYF	TGCAGGGGGGGTTTGGCAGCAGATACGCAGTATTTT
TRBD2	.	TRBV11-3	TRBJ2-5	CVSSKGTSGDQETQYF	TGTGTCAGCAGCAAAGGGACTAGCGGGGACCAAGAGACCCAGTACTTC
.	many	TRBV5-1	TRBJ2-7	CASSLADGSYEQYF	TGCGCCAGCAGCTTGGCCGACGGTTCCTACGAGCAGTACTTC
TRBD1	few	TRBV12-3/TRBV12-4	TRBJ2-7	CASSPWGQTAYEQYF	TGTGCCAGCAGCCCCTGGGGACAGACTGCCTACGAGCAGTACTTC
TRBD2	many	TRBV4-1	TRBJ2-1	CASSETSGIGEQFF	TGCGCCAGCAGCGAGACTAGCGGGATTGGGGAGCAGTTCTTC
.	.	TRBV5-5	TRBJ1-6	CASSSAGSYNSPLHF	TGTGCCAGCAGCTCGGCAGGATCCTATAATTCACCCCTCCACTTT
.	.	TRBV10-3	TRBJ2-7	CAISDSTRASWREQYF	TGTGCCATCAGTGACTCCACCCGGGCTAGCTGGAGAGAGCAGTACTTC
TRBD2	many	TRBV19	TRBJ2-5	CASSTPGLAGGQETQYF	TGTGCCAGTAGTACCCCGGGACTAGCGGGGGGACAAGAGACCCAGTACTTC
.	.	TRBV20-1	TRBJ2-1	CSARAYRTRGNGQFF	TGCAGTGCTAGAGCTTACCGCACTAGGGGCAATGGGCAGTTCTTC
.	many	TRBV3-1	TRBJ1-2	CASSQGAGGYTF	TGTGCCAGCAGCCAGGGGGCGGGCGGCTACACCTTC
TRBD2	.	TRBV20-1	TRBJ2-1	CSASGLAGQSYNEQFF	TGCAGTGCTTCGGGACTAGCGGGCCAATCCTACAATGAGCAGTTCTTC
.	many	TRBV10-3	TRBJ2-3	CAITRGLNSADTQYF	TGTGCCATAACCCGGGGGCTCAACAGCGCAGATACGCAGTATTTT
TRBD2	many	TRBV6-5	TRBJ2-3	CASNDRGSLAGGHSDTQYF	TGTGCCAGCAACGACAGGGGGTCGCTAGCGGGAGGGCACTCAGATACGCAGTATTTT
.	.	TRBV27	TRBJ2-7	CASSLGQSGCEQYF	TGTGCCAGCAGTTTAGGACAGAGCGGCTGCGAGCAGTACTTC
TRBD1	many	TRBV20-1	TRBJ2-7	CSASKRGQGIYEQYF	TGCAGTGCTAGCAAACGGGGACAGGGAATTTACGAGCAGTACTTC
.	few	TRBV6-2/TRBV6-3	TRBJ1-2	CASSSAGGSYTF	TGTGCCAGCAGTTCTGCGGGGGGGAGCTACACCTTC
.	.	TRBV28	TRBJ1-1	CASSLSPPRGAFF	TGTGCCAGCAGTTTATCTCCCCCGAGGGGAGCTTTCTTT
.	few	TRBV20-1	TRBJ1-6	CSARPTRVSGPNSPLHF	TGCAGTGCTAGACCGACCAGGGTCTCCGGCCCGAATTCACCCCTCCACTTT
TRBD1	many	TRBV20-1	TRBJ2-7	CSATDRGDEQYF	TGCAGTGCCACAGACAGGGGCGACGAGCAGTACTTC
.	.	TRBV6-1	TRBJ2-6	CASSPGSGANVRTF	TGTGCCAGCAGCCCCGGTTCTGGGGCCAACGTCCGGACTTTC
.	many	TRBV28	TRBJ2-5	CASSIGGAQSPETQYF	TGTGCCAGCAGCATAGGAGGGGCCCAGTCCCCGGAGACCCAGTACTTC
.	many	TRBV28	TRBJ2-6	CASSQASSGANVLTF	TGTGCCAGCAGCCAGGCGAGCTCTGGGGCCAACGTCCTGACTTTC
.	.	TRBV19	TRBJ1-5	CASSMLDRNQPQHF	TGTGCCAGTAGTATGCTGGATCGCAATCAGCCCCAGCATTTT